Here is one T cell receptor beta chain with its context. The record originates from a study of blood T cell repertoires in COVID-19. Study summary: Specimens from acute and convalescent COVID-19 originated in the United States, Italy and Spain. From T cells, B-cell-depleted T cells, or PBMCs came the material, which was cDNA or gDNA.

CDR3 size: 14 residues. V lost 0 bases and J 7 bases, leaving 13 bases between the germline ends. Per the germline V gene, CDR1 is SGHNT and CDR2 is YYREEE (reference sequence). Per the original methods: Estimates of nucleated cell counts were drawn from the amplification of reference gene primers. TCRdb keeps only in-frame clones here, not all; method: immunoSEQ multiplex PCR. V and J calls and clone size are those listed in that table; D and trimming were worked out from the DNA. The sample has approximately 280,000 clones; 84% are singletons. Patients in Seattle were enrolled during active infection, then followed longitudinally.

V and J are TRBV5-4 and TRBJ1-2; TRBD1 is a possible D gene (5 bases). Material for sequencing was peripheral blood. This receptor was identified in a human donor with COVID-19, enrolled during active disease. The donor label of this sample is uncertain. Here the CDR3 DNA reads TGTGCCAGCAGCTTGGCCCAGGGTCTGGGTGGCTACACCTTC. It yields the protein CASSLAQGLGGYTF. Supplemented by reference TRBV5-4 and TRBJ1-2, the full variable domain reads ETGVTQSPTHLIKTRGQQVTLRCSSQSGHNTVSWYQQALGQGPQFIFQYYREEENGRGNFPPRFSGLQFPNYSSELNVNALELDDSALYLCASSLAQGLGGYTFGSGTRLTVV.